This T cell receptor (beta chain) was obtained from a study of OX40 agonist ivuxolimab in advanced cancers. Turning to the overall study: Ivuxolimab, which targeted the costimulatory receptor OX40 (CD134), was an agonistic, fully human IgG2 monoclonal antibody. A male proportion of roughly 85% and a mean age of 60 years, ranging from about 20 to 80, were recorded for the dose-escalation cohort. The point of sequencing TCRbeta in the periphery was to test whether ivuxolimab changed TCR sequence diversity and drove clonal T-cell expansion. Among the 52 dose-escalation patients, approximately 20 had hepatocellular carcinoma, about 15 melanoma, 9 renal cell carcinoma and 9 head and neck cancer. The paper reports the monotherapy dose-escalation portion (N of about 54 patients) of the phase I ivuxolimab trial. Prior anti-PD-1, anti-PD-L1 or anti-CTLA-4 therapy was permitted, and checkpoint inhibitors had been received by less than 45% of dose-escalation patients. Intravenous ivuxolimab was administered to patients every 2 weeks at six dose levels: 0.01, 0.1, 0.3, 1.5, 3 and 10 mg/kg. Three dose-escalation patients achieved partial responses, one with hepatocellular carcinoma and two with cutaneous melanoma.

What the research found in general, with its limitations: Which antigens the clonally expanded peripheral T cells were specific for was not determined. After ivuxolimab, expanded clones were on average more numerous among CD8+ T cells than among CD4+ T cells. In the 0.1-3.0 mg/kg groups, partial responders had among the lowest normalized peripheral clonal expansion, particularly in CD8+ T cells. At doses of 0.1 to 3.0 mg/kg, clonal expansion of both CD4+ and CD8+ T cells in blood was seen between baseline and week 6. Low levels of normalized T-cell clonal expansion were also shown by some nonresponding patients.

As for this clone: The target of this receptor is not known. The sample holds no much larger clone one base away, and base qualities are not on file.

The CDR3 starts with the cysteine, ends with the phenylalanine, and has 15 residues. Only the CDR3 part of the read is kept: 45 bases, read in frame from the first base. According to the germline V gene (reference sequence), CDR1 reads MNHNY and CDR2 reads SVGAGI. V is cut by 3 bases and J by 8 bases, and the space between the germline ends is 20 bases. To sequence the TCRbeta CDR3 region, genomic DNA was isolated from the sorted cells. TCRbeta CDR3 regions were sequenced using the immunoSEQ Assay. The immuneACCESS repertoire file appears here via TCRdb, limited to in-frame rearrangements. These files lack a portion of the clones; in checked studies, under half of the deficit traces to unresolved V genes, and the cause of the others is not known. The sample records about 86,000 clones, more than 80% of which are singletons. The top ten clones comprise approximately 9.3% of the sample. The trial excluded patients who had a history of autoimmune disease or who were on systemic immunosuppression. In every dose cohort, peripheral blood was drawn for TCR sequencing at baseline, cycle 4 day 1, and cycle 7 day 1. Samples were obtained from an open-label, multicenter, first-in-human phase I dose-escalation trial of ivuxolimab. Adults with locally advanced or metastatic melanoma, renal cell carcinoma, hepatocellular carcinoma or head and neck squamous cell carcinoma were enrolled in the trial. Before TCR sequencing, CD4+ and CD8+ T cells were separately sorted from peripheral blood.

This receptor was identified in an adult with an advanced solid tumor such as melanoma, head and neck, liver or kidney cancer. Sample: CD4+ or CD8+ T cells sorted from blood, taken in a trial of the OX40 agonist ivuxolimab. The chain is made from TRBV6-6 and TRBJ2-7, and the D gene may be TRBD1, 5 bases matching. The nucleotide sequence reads TGTGCCAGCAGTTATCTTGGGCAGGGCCCCCACAAGCAGTACTTC. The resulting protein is CASSYLGQGPHKQYF.